Described below is a single T cell receptor beta chain sequence and its context. Antigen unknown. Losses at the gene ends were 0 bases for V and 2 bases for J; bases not matched to a gene: 6. The CDR3 totals 16 residues. Germline assignment: CDR1 SGHKS and CDR2 YYEKEE (reference sequence). The data stem from a study of cytomegalovirus exposure and HLA in healthy donors. Study findings and constraints: Sequence variants that were highly shared formed a cluster that was likely a sequencing artifact. In a later analysis, TCR beta V- and J-gene trimming was associated with a missense DCLRE1C variant. According to the study, about 180 TCR beta chains were cytomegalovirus-associated.

Primers: 60 Vbeta forward and 13 Jbeta reverse. The data were produced by immunoSEQ multiplex PCR, yet TCRdb's version contains in-frame clones alone and is incomplete. The sample shows approximately 220,000 clones, around 76% of them seen only once. Donors consisted of healthy bone marrow donors. The chain carries TRBV5-5 and TRBJ2-3, with 7 bases identical to TRBD2. The receptor comes from a man aged 35-49 years in good health and CMV-seropositive. The sample consisted of PBMCs. In DNA form, the CDR3 reads TGTGCCAGCAGCTTGGGACTAGCCCCTAACACAGATACGCAGTATTTT. The encoded protein is CASSLGLAPNTDTQYF.